The present T cell receptor beta chain was sequenced within a study of T cell responses to AZD1222 COVID-19 vaccine (dated by TCRdb to 2020 to 2022). In terms of the full investigation: TCR sequencing covered more than 230 trial participants: about 210 given two doses of AZD1222 and 26 given two doses of MenACWY control vaccine. Trial participants were enrolled into age subgroups of 18-55, 56-69 and 70-plus years, which contained around 150, 28 and 57 TCR-sequenced participants, respectively.

General findings and caveats noted by the study authors: Participants were mostly white British, with more females than males. The authors suggested clonal diversity may have been underestimated. In the small 56-69-year group, the increase in depth fell short of significance, most likely because of low power. After two AZD1222 doses, spike-specific TCR breadth and depth were significantly higher than at day 0 and than in MenACWY recipients. Reportedly, close to half of the unique spike-specific TCRs recognized epitopes lying outside the regions that are mutated in the B.1.351 and B.1.1.7 variants. Because no samples from the day 14 peak response were available, repertoires could be characterized only after the peak T cell response. Conclusions about previously exposed vaccinees are limited, since just a handful of AZD1222 recipients were seropositive for SARS-CoV-2 at baseline. Vaccine-associated CD4 TCRs spanned the whole spike protein, with dominant responses in regions 160-218 and 743-854.

With respect to this clone: The clone's antigen remains unknown. Nothing much larger sits one base from this clone, and base qualities are not available.

The CDR3 regions of human TCRbeta chains were analyzed by immunosequencing. The authors' pipeline ran thus. TCRs in the repertoires were matched against a reference library of SARS-CoV-2-specific TCRs that had been generated with the MIRA antigen-specificity platform. Breadth was defined as the fraction of unique TCRs that were SARS-CoV-2-associated. Depth was defined as the fraction of total T cells that were SARS-CoV-2-associated. Using the MIRA data, each spike-specific TCR was mapped to the spike region that the TCR reacts to and placed in a CD4 or CD8 class. Log10-transformed breadth and depth values were compared by one-way ANOVA with Sidak's multiple comparisons tests. TCRdb limited this immuneACCESS table to in-frame rearrangements with V and J called. A share of clones is missing; checked studies link under half to unresolved V genes, and the rest is unexplained. Clonal size and the V and J genes are those of that table, whereas D and trimming came from the DNA. Counted in this sample were about 120,000 clones; roughly 93% of them appeared once. Roughly 1.5% of the sample is taken by the ten largest.

Taken with the paper, the label for time point translates to: about 28 days (+/-7) after the second vaccine dose. AZD1222 recipients whose second dose came at about 4 weeks and those whose second dose came at about 12 weeks were combined into one group, since spike-specific TCR depth and breadth did not differ between the two schedules. Vaccinee samples were obtained from the UK trials COV001 and COV002, which included a single-blind randomized controlled phase 2/3 trial of AZD1222 (ChAdOx1 nCoV-19) in healthy adults. Trial participant PBMC samples were collected at day 0 and day 28 after the second dose for TCRbeta chain sequencing. At the junction V is shortened by 6 bases and J by 2 bases, with 23 bases in between. The CDR3 holds 17 amino acids from the cysteine to the phenylalanine. The only DNA kept is the CDR3, 51 bases in frame from the first base. CDR1 and CDR2, looked up from the germline V gene, are MDHEN and SYDVKM.

This specimen was peripheral blood, taken 28 days after the second AZD1222 dose. This TCR was sampled from an adult who received the AZD1222 COVID-19 vaccine. The V gene is TRBV28 and the J gene is TRBJ2-7; the D gene is possibly TRBD1, with 6 bases matching. Here the CDR3 is given as CASRSPSTGFNPYEQYF. Read as DNA, the sequence is TGTGCCAGCAGAAGCCCCTCAACAGGGTTTAATCCCTACGAGCAGTACTTC.